The T cell receptor beta chain under discussion was sequenced for a study of cytomegalovirus exposure and HLA in healthy donors. Study-level findings and limits: Further analysis was carried out later, and it showed several of the most significant clusters appearing linked to common viral pathogens. The study had only CMV serostatus as immune exposure information.

Amplification used 60 Vbeta primers and 13 Jbeta primers. Sequencing was performed with immunoSEQ multiplex PCR; in TCRdb, only in-frame clones are kept and a portion is missing. Of around 200,000 clones in the sample, 75% to 90% are singletons; the top ten hold less than 7%. This cohort consisted of healthy bone marrow donors. Remarks on this clone: Its specificity is not known.

Looked up from germline, CDR1 is MRHNA and CDR2 is SNTAGT. V gave up 4 bases and J gave up 2 bases; unmatched junction bases: 3. The CDR3 is 15 amino acids. J is TRBJ2-5 and V is TRBV6-4; 11 bases are a match to TRBD2. This sequence was found in a middle-aged man in good health and CMV-seropositive. Sequenced: PBMCs. The CDR3 protein is CASSALAGGQETQYF. CDR3 sequence (DNA): TGTGCCAGCAGTGCGCTAGCGGGGGGACAAGAGACCCAGTACTTC.